This passage covers 4 T cell receptor beta chains from one sample sequenced in a study of cytomegalovirus exposure and HLA in healthy donors. A multiplex PCR was run with 60 Vbeta primers and 13 Jbeta primers. Sequencing used immunoSEQ multiplex PCR; TCRdb keeps in-frame clones, though not all of them. The sample records around 150,000 clones, approximately 80% being singletons. The sequenced sample consisted of PBMCs. These receptors were taken from a man under 40 in good health and CMV-seropositive.

CDR3: CASSYEGAGGYTF. The CDR3 DNA follows: TGTGCCAGCAGTTACGAGGGGGCGGGCGGCTACACCTTC. The chain combines TRBV6-6 with TRBJ1-2; 7 bases agree with TRBD1. V lost 2 bases, J lost 8 bases, and 5 bases stayed unmatched. The length of the CDR3 is 13 residues. Per germline, CDR1 MNHNY and CDR2 SVGAGI (reference sequence).

V and J are TRBV4-1 and TRBJ2-7, with 9 bases matching TRBD1. CDR3 length: 15 amino acids. Trimming removed 0 bases from V and 3 bases from J; junction bases left unmatched: 3. CDR1 and CDR2 from the germline V gene are MGHRA and YSYEKL. DNA for the CDR3: TGCGCCAGCAGCCAAGACTTGGGACAGGGCTACGAGCAGTACTTC. It codes for CASSQDLGQGYEQYF.

The gene calls are TRBV7-9 and TRBJ1-5, with TRBD1 matching 7 bases. The CDR3 is 16 residues long. Germline assignment: CDR1 SEHNR and CDR2 FQNEAQ (reference sequence). The junction had 11 bases not matched to a gene; V was cut back by 5 bases and J by 4 bases. The CDR3 DNA reads TGTGCCAGCAGCCTAGGTACTGAACAGGGGAATCAGCCCCAGCATTTT. Its protein product is CASSLGTEQGNQPQHF. Drawing the rest from reference TRBV7-9 and TRBJ1-5, the complete variable domain is DTGVSQNPRHKITKRGQNVTFRCDPISEHNRLYWYRQTLGQGPEFLTYFQNEAQLEKSRLLSDRFSAERPKGSFSTLEIQRTEQGDSAMYLCASSLGTEQGNQPQHFGDGTRLSIL.

The gene calls are TRBV19 and TRBJ1-4; D uncertain. Deletions cut 5 bases from V and 0 bases from J, with 13 bases between. Germline V CDR1 and CDR2: LNHDA, SQIVND (reference sequence). The CDR3 has 16 amino acids. CDR3 residues: CASSPSPTATNEKLFF. CDR3 coding DNA: TGTGCCAGTAGTCCTTCGCCTACAGCAACTAATGAAAAACTGTTTTTT.